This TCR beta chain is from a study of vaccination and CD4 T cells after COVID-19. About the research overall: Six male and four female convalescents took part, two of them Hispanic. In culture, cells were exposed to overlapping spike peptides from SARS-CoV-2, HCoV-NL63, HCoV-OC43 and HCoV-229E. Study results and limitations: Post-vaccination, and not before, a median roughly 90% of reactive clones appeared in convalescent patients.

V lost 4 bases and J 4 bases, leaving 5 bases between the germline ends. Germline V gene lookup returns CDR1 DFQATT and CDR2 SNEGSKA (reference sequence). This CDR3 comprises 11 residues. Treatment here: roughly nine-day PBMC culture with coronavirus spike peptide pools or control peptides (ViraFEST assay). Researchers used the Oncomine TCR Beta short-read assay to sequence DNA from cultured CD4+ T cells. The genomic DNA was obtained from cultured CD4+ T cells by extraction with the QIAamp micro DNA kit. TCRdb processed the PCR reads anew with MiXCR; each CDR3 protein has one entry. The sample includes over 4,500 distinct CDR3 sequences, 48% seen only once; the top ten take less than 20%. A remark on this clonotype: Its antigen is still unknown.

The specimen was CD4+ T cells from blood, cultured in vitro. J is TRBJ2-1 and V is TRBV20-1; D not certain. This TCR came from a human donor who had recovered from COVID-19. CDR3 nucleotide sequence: TGCAGTGCTACCCTTTACAATGAGCAGTTCTTC. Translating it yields CSATLYNEQFF.